This T cell receptor beta chain comes out of a study of control samples from healthy donors and cancer patients. Repertoires were generated with immunoSEQ multiplex PCR, while TCRdb's copy carries only in-frame clones and drops some. The data hold approximately 130,000 clones, with roughly 86% observed a single time. V was trimmed by 5 bases and J by 11 bases, leaving 13 bases between them. This CDR3 comprises 12 residues. From germline, CDR1 is MNHEY and CDR2 SVGAGI. The V and J genes are TRBV6-5 and TRBJ1-5, with TRBD1 as a possible D gene (5 bases). This receptor was taken from a man aged 60 to 75 in good health. Sequenced material: blood. CDR3 DNA: TGTGCCAGCAGTAGCATTGGGGGAACCCAGCATTTT. Its translation: CASSSIGGTQHF.